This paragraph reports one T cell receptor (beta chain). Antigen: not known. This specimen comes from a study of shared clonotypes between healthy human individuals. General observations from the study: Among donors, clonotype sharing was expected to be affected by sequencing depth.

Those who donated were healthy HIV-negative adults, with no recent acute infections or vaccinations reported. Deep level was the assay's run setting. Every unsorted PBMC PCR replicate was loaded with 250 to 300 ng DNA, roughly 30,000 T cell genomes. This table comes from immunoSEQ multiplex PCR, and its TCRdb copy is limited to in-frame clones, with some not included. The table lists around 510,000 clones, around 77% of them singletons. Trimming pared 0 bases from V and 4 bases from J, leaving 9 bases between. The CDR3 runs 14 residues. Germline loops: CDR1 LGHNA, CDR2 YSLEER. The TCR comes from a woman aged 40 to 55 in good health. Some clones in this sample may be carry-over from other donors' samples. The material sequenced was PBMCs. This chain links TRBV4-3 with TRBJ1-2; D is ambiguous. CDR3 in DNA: TGCGCCAGCAGCCAAGAACTCTGGTCCTATGGCTACACCTTC. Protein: CASSQELWSYGYTF.